The 31 T cell receptor beta chains reported below all come from one sample, sequenced in a study of T cells after yellow fever vaccination. Each CDR3 protein is one row after TCRdb ran MiXCR on the 5' RACE reads. Seen here are under 500,000 distinct CDR3 sequences, 15% to 20% observed once, and the top ten hold roughly a sixth. Sequenced here: PBMCs, sampled before the yellow fever booster vaccination. These TCRs come from a man younger than 35 who received the YFV17D yellow fever vaccine.

This clonotype showed up just a few times. V is TRBV7-9 and J is TRBJ2-3; a weak D match, TRBD1 (6 bases). Germline V gene data show CDR1 as SEHNR and CDR2 as FQNEAQ (reference sequence). The CDR3 consists of 16 residues. Trimming shortened V by 5 bases and J by 1 base, and 16 bases separated the two germline ends. Here the CDR3 reads CASSPPGGRGTDTQYF. The CDR3 DNA sequence: TGTGCCAGCAGCCCCCCTGGGGGCAGGGGCACAGATACGCAGTATTTT.

As DNA, the CDR3 is TGTGCCAGCAGTGGTTGGACGCGGCGGTGGTTGTGGTACACTGAAGCTTTCTTT. It specifies CASSGWTRRWLWYTEAFF. V and J are TRBV6-1 and TRBJ1-1, with D unresolved. Germline assignment: CDR1 MNHNS and CDR2 SASEGT. Trimming shortened V by 4 bases and J by 3 bases, and 24 bases separated the two germline ends. This CDR3 comprises 18 residues.

This clonotype has only a few counts. The V gene is TRBV28, the J gene TRBJ2-4, with 9 positions matching TRBD2. The CDR3 contains 14 residues. Trimming cost V 6 bases and J 6 bases; bases outside gene matches: 6. The V gene's germline CDR1 is MDHEN and CDR2 SYDVKM. The CDR3 region is CASRSSGVGNIQYF. The DNA of the CDR3 is TGTGCCAGCAGGTCTAGCGGGGTAGGAAACATTCAGTACTTC.

This clonotype was found many times. V gene TRBV6-5 combines with J gene TRBJ2-1; the D gene is possibly TRBD2 (6 bases). The CDR3 has 15 residues. The V end was cut by 0 bases, the J end by 0 bases, with 6 bases between. Germline CDR1 and CDR2: MNHEY and SVGAGI. The CDR3 protein is CASSYSGGSYNEQFF. CDR3 nucleotide sequence: TGTGCCAGCAGTTACTCGGGGGGCTCCTACAATGAGCAGTTCTTC.

This clonotype appeared a few times. The V gene is TRBV28, the J gene TRBJ2-7; 8 bases are shared with TRBD1. The CDR3 spans 16 residues. With 5 bases clipped from V and 2 bases from J, the junction kept 11 bases outside the gene matches. Germline CDR1 and CDR2: MDHEN and SYDVKM. The CDR3 DNA is TGTGCCAGCAGTCCGCCAGGGACAGGCAGAACCTACGAGCAGTACGTC. It codes for CASSPPGTGRTYEQYV.

A few counts support this clonotype. The V call is TRBV29-1, the J call TRBJ2-3; TRBD2 matches at 7 bases. The CDR3 sequence is 13 residues long. Germline values: CDR1 SQVTM, CDR2 ANQGSEA. The V and J ends lost 3 bases and 0 bases, in that order; junction bases with no gene match: 0. The chain's CDR3 is CSVERGSTDTQYF. In DNA form, the CDR3 reads TGCAGCGTTGAGCGGGGGAGCACAGATACGCAGTATTTT.

This sequence joins TRBV24-1 and TRBJ2-3; D gene unclear. The germline CDR1 and CDR2 sequences are KGHDR and SFDVKD. V dropped 4 bases and J dropped 6 bases, with 7 bases sitting between them. This CDR3 has 12 amino acids. CDR3 nucleotides: TGTGCCACCAGTGACCGGTGGGATACGCAGTATTTT. Translated, it gives CATSDRWDTQYF.

The chain uses TRBV4-3 and TRBJ1-2, with 7 bases fitting TRBD1. This CDR3 has 15 residues. Germline V gene lookup returns CDR1 LGHNA and CDR2 YSLEER. J lost 4 bases, V lost 5 bases, and 10 bases had no gene match. The CDR3 here is CASSAGTDVSYGYTF. Written as DNA, the CDR3 is TGCGCCAGCAGCGCCGGGACAGATGTCTCCTATGGCTACACCTTC.

The chain is built from TRBV6-5 and TRBJ2-2, with 8 positions matching TRBD2. V was pared by 2 bases and J by 1 base, with 3 bases of the junction left unmatched. Germline CDR1 and CDR2: MNHEY and SVGAGI. This CDR3 contains 16 residues. CDR3 protein: CASSYGLAVNTGELFF. For the CDR3, the DNA is TGTGCCAGCAGTTACGGACTAGCAGTGAACACCGGGGAGCTGTTTTTT.

V usage is TRBV12-3 or TRBV12-4 and J usage is TRBJ1-5; D ambiguous. There are 15 residues in the CDR3. V dropped 6 bases and J dropped 2 bases, with 14 bases sitting between them. The CDR3 region has the DNA TGTGCCAGCAGGATGCAACCGGATGGCAATCAGCCCCAGCATTTT. It specifies CASRMQPDGNQPQHF.

V and J are TRBV12-3 or TRBV12-4 and TRBJ2-1; D not certain. CDR3 size: 11 residues. Deletions cut 6 bases from V and 7 bases from J, with 7 bases between. The CDR3: CASSARNEQFF. In DNA, the CDR3 is TGTGCCAGCAGCGCTCGGAATGAGCAGTTCTTC.

This clonotype showed up just a few times. The chain uses TRBV18 and TRBJ1-2, with 7 bases aligning to TRBD1. Germline CDR1 KGHSH, CDR2 LQKENI. V dropped 4 bases and J dropped 1; count of bases not matched to a gene: 9. The CDR3 is made up of 16 amino acids. For the CDR3, the DNA is TGTGCCAGCTCACGAAAAACAGGGGACCTTAACTATGGCTACACCTTC. Encoded protein: CASSRKTGDLNYGYTF.

This chain connects TRBV9 to TRBJ2-2; 9 nucleotides match TRBD1. Germline trimming cut 2 bases from V and 6 bases from J; bases unmatched to any gene: 2. The CDR3 spans 14 residues. Germline CDR1 SGDLS, CDR2 YYNGEE. Here the CDR3 DNA reads TGTGCCAGCAGCGTTACAGGGGGCGCCGGGGAGCTGTTTTTT. Translating it yields CASSVTGGAGELFF.

The V gene is TRBV4-1, the J gene TRBJ1-3; 7 bases are shared with TRBD1. The junction had 10 bases not matched to a gene; V was cut back by 6 bases and J by 2 bases. Germline CDR1 is MGHRA and CDR2 is YSYEKL. The length of the CDR3 is 16 residues. The CDR3 here is CASRSIGRGPGNTIYF. The CDR3 region has the DNA TGCGCCAGCAGATCCATCGGGAGGGGGCCTGGAAACACCATATATTTT.

This clonotype was seen a handful of times. This chain connects TRBV5-1 to TRBJ2-5; unclear D gene. V was cut by 4 bases and J by 6 bases, with 19 bases left in between. Germline V gives CDR1 SGHRS, CDR2 YFSETQ. The CDR3 contains 15 residues. For the CDR3, the DNA is TGCGCCAGCAGCCTTACGGACGGATTCGCCCAGACCCAGTACTTC. Translation: CASSLTDGFAQTQYF.

The chain employs TRBV20-1 and TRBJ2-1; either TRBD1 or TRBD2 may fit D (5 bases each). With 0 bases removed from V and 12 bases from J, the gap between germline ends came to 12 bases. This CDR3 contains 12 residues. CDR1 DFQATT and CDR2 SNEGSKA come from the germline V gene (reference sequence). The CDR3 spells CSARDFGTMQFF. In nucleotides, the CDR3 is TGCAGTGCTAGAGATTTCGGGACCATGCAGTTCTTC.

Only a few counts were recorded for this clonotype. The V call is TRBV29-1, the J call TRBJ2-3; 9 nucleotides agree with TRBD2. Trimming cost V 8 bases and J 2 bases; bases outside gene matches: 8. This CDR3 spans 14 amino acids. Germline loops: CDR1 SQVTM, CDR2 ANQGSEA. DNA of the CDR3: TGCAGCTCAGCGAGCGGGGGGACCACAGATACGCAGTATTTT. Residues: CSSASGGTTDTQYF.

In its sample, this clonotype was seen a few times. This chain links TRBV11-2 with TRBJ2-3, with TRBD2 identical over 13 bases. This CDR3 has 17 amino acids. Germline V CDR1 and CDR2: SGHAT, FQNNGV. V was clipped by 5 bases and J by 6 bases; unmatched bases: 11. Here the CDR3 reads CASSKGLAGYDRDTQYF. The CDR3 DNA reads TGTGCCAGCAGCAAGGGACTAGCGGGGTATGATCGGGATACGCAGTATTTT.

Only a few counts were recorded for this clonotype. This chain connects TRBV6-5 to TRBJ1-6, with unresolved D. The V gene lost 2 bases and the J gene lost 5 bases, with 13 bases spanning the gap. The germline gives CDR1 MNHEY, CDR2 SVGAGI. This CDR3 spans 16 amino acids. The CDR3 DNA reads as TGTGCCAGCAGTTACCTAAGGACCGCTCATAATTCACCCCTCCACTTT. This sequence encodes CASSYLRTAHNSPLHF.

V gene TRBV20-1 combines with J gene TRBJ1-1; D not certain. CDR1 and CDR2 from the germline V gene are DFQATT and SNEGSKA (reference sequence). The CDR3 contains 12 residues. Trimming cost V 5 bases and J 0 bases, with 7 bases left between them. The CDR3 DNA sequence: TGCAGTGCTCCTGATATGAACACTGAAGCTTTCTTT. As protein: CSAPDMNTEAFF.

This chain uses TRBV12-3 or TRBV12-4 with TRBJ2-3, with D possibly being TRBD2 (6 bases). Trimming left V 2 bases short and J 0 bases short, with 9 bases between. The CDR3 is 15 residues long. CDR3 sequence reads: CASSLSGRSTDTQYF. CDR3 DNA sequence: TGTGCCAGCAGTTTAAGCGGGCGGAGCACAGATACGCAGTATTTT.

This clonotype turned up a few times. The V call is TRBV4-1, the J call TRBJ2-3, with D possibly called TRBD1 or TRBD2 (5 bases each). V was shortened by 4 bases and J by 7 bases, with 9 bases between the two germline ends. The CDR3 extends over 12 amino acids. From germline, CDR1 is MGHRA and CDR2 YSYEKL. This CDR3 is CASSLGPNTQYF. CDR3 sequence (DNA): TGCGCCAGCAGCCTGGGACCTAATACGCAGTATTTT.

The table lists this clonotype with a few counts. This CDR3 is CASSLGGAQMNTEAFF. CDR3 DNA sequence: TGCGCCAGCAGCTTGGGAGGGGCGCAAATGAACACTGAAGCTTTCTTT. The chain couples TRBV5-1 to TRBJ1-1; perhaps TRBD1 as D (5 bases). The CDR3 length is 16 residues. Germline CDR1 is SGHRS and CDR2 is YFSETQ. V lost 0 bases, J lost 0 bases, and 12 bases lay in between.

There are a few counts of this clonotype. The rearrangement joins TRBV9 to TRBJ2-7; D could derive from TRBD1 or TRBD2 (6 bases each). In germline, CDR1 is SGDLS, CDR2 YYNGEE. CDR3 length: 15 amino acids. The V gene lost 1 base and the J gene lost 3 bases, with 14 bases spanning the gap. CDR3 coding DNA: TGTGCCAGCAGCGTAACAGGGACTCAAGACTACGAGCAGTACTTC. Amino acids: CASSVTGTQDYEQYF.

This chain links TRBV5-6 with TRBJ2-1, with 7 bases aligning to TRBD1. This CDR3 is 17 amino acids long. Trimming cost V 2 bases and J 0 bases; bases outside gene matches: 8. Germline CDR1 and CDR2: SGHDT and YYEEEE. The CDR3 bases are TGTGCCAGCAGCTTCGGTACAGGGGTATACTCCTACAATGAGCAGTTCTTC. Protein product: CASSFGTGVYSYNEQFF.

This clonotype occurred a few times. The chain employs TRBV12-3 or TRBV12-4 and TRBJ1-3; D is possibly TRBD1 (6 bases). This CDR3 is 15 amino acids long. V lost 7 bases, J lost 0 bases, and 13 bases lay in between. This CDR3 reads CASTLGAASGNTIYF. CDR3 sequence (DNA): TGTGCCAGCACTCTGGGGGCAGCCTCTGGAAACACCATATATTTT.

This clonotype was seen only a few times. V is TRBV21-1 and J is TRBJ2-7; the D call in the table, TRBD2, was not verified against the DNA. TRBV21-1 is deemed a pseudogene. The CDR3 has 15 residues. As DNA, the CDR3 is TGTGCCAGCACCTTCCATGTGGGACTGGAATACGAGCAGTACGTC. Translating gives CASTFHVGLEYEQYV.

The chain links TRBV5-1 to TRBJ1-2, with D unresolved. Germline V gene lookup returns CDR1 SGHRS and CDR2 YFSETQ. CDR3 length: 15 amino acids. V lost 0 bases and J lost 0, with 9 bases in between. CDR3 nucleotides: TGCGCCAGCAGCTTGGGCGGAACATCTAACTATGGCTACACCTTC. Translating it yields CASSLGGTSNYGYTF. Based on the CDR3 plus reference TRBV5-1 and TRBJ1-2, the full variable domain is KAGVTQTPRYLIKTRGQQVTLSCSPISGHRSVSWYQQTPGQGLQFLFEYFSETQRNKGNFPGRFSGRQFSNSRSEMNVSTLELGDSALYLCASSLGGTSNYGYTFGSGTRLTVV.

The chain is built from TRBV24-1 and TRBJ1-5; TRBD1 might be the D (5 bases). CDR1 and CDR2 (germline): KGHDR, SFDVKD. CDR3 length: 16 residues. Trimming removed 3 bases from V and 0 bases from J, with 11 bases in between. This CDR3 is CATSDGRGGSNQPQHF. The DNA for the CDR3 is TGTGCCACCAGTGATGGCCGTGGGGGTAGCAATCAGCCCCAGCATTTT.

The rearrangement links TRBV10-3 to TRBJ2-3; TRBD2 aligns across 7 bases. The V and J ends lost 4 bases and 6 bases, in that order; junction bases with no gene match: 13. CDR3 length: 16 residues. The V gene's germline CDR1 is ENHRY and CDR2 SYGVKD. The CDR3: CAISGTRGLSSDTQYF. CDR3 sequence (DNA): TGTGCCATCAGTGGGACTAGAGGGCTCTCGTCGGATACGCAGTATTTT.

The chain carries TRBV7-3 and TRBJ2-2; D is unclear. Germline assignment: CDR1 SGHTA and CDR2 FQGTGA. The CDR3 consists of 14 residues. Trimming removed 5 bases from V and 2 bases from J, with 9 bases in between. CDR3 coding DNA: TGTGCCAGCAGCACCCAGAGAAACACCGGGGAGCTGTTTTTT. This translates into CASSTQRNTGELFF.